The 28 T cell receptor beta chains listed next were all sequenced from one sample in a study of CD8 T cells in Susac syndrome. Roughly 0.45 to 1 ug RNA was reverse transcribed with random hexamers. TCRdb reanalysed the immunoSEQ multiplex PCR reads using MiXCR and keeps one entry per CDR3 protein. The table shows 100,000 to 150,000 distinct CDR3 sequences, with around 96% occurring only once. The sample taken for sequencing was CD4+ T cells from PBMCs. These receptors all come from a human donor in good health.

This chain links TRBV18 with TRBJ1-2; the D gene is possibly TRBD1 (5 bases). Germline V gives CDR1 KGHSH, CDR2 LQKENI. This CDR3 is 14 amino acids long. Trimming removed 0 bases from V and 7 bases from J, with 12 bases in between. The CDR3 here is CASSPPSGLGGYTF. The DNA for the CDR3 is TGTGCCAGCTCACCACCTTCAGGGCTGGGTGGCTACACCTTC.

The chain links TRBV3-1 to TRBJ2-2; 7 bases are a match to TRBD2. CDR1 and CDR2 from the germline V gene are LGHDT and YNNKEL (reference sequence). CDR3 size: 16 residues. The ends lost 1 base at V and 4 bases at J; junction bases unmatched: 6. The CDR3 bases are TGTGCCAGCAGCCAAGTTTATACTAGCGTCACCGGGGAGCTGTTTTTT. Translation: CASSQVYTSVTGELFF.

The chain carries TRBV18 and TRBJ2-1, with 7 bases matching TRBD2. CDR3 length equals 13 residues. Germline V lookup: CDR1 KGHSH, CDR2 LQKENI. J was trimmed by 9 bases and V by 1 base; bases with no gene match: 3. The CDR3 region has the DNA TGTGCCAGCTCACCACGGGACTATGGTGAGCAGTTCTTC. Its protein is CASSPRDYGEQFF. Full variable domain (outside the CDR3, taken from reference TRBV18 and TRBJ2-1): NAGVMQNPRHLVRRRGQEARLRCSPMKGHSHVYWYRQLPEEGLKFMVYLQKENIIDESGMPKERFSAEFPKEGPSILRIQQVVRGDSAAYFCASSPRDYGEQFFGPGTRLTVL.

The chain employs TRBV6-6 and TRBJ2-2; 7 nucleotides align to TRBD1. Trimming cost V 6 bases and J 6 bases; bases outside gene matches: 10. Per germline, CDR1 MNHNY and CDR2 SVGAGI (reference sequence). The CDR3 extends over 15 amino acids. The CDR3 bases are TGTGCCAGCAGCCCCGGGAAGGGGGCTTCCGGGGAGCTGTTTTTT. It is translated as CASSPGKGASGELFF.

The gene calls are TRBV5-1 and TRBJ2-1; D ambiguous. Between the trimmed V and J ends, which lost 0 bases and 2 bases, there was a span of 9 bases. The CDR3 is made up of 15 amino acids. Germline CDR1 and CDR2: SGHRS and YFSETQ. The CDR3 loop reads CASSLAQATYNEQFF. In DNA, the CDR3 is TGCGCCAGCAGCTTGGCCCAGGCGACCTACAATGAGCAGTTCTTC.

The rearrangement joins TRBV5-1 to TRBJ2-2; D may be TRBD1 (6 bases). The CDR3 sequence is 15 residues long. Germline CDR1 SGHRS, CDR2 YFSETQ. V lost 6 bases and J lost 2, with 14 bases in between. The CDR3 reads CASTPGGLNTGELFF. For the CDR3, the DNA is TGCGCCAGCACCCCTGGGGGCCTTAACACCGGGGAGCTGTTTTTT.

This chain connects TRBV27 to TRBJ1-2, with D tentatively TRBD1 (6 bases). Germline values: CDR1 MNHEY, CDR2 SMNVEV (reference sequence). This CDR3 is built from 13 residues. V shed 6 bases and J shed 8 bases, with 16 bases lying between them. CDR3: CASSPIVGAGYTF. The CDR3 DNA sequence: TGTGCCAGCAGCCCGATCGTGGGGGCCGGCTACACCTTC.

The rearrangement joins TRBV2 to TRBJ1-3; a weak D match, TRBD1 (5 bases). V was pared by 6 bases and J by 0 bases, with 12 bases between. Germline V CDR1 and CDR2: SNHLY, FYNNEI. There are 15 residues in the CDR3. The CDR3 is CASSKGDLSGNTIYF. The CDR3 DNA reads TGTGCCAGCAGCAAAGGGGACCTCTCTGGAAACACCATATATTTT. The full variable domain, in which reference TRBV2 and TRBJ1-3 provide the parts outside the CDR3, is EPEVTQTPSHQVTQMGQEVILRCVPISNHLYFYWYRQILGQKVEFLVSFYNNEISEKSEIFDDQFSVERPDGSNFTLKIRSTKLEDSAMYFCASSKGDLSGNTIYFGEGSWLTVV.

This rearrangement joins TRBV20-1 to TRBJ1-5; TRBD1 matches 10 bases. The trim removed 7 bases at V and 6 bases at J, leaving 6 bases unmatched. The CDR3 totals 13 residues. Germline V lookup: CDR1 DFQATT, CDR2 SNEGSKA (reference sequence). CDR3 nucleotides: TGCAGTGGCCGGGACAGGGGACTTCAGCCCCAGCATTTT. It is translated as CSGRDRGLQPQHF.

The genes are TRBV5-1 and TRBJ2-1; D possibly uses TRBD1 or TRBD2 (5 bases each). Trimming stripped 0 bases from V and 9 bases from J, with 16 bases between. In germline, CDR1 is SGHRS, CDR2 YFSETQ. CDR3 size: 15 residues. CDR3 protein: CASSLGRGEVGEQFF. CDR3 nucleotides: TGCGCCAGCAGCTTGGGTCGGGGCGAGGTGGGTGAGCAGTTCTTC.

The chain employs TRBV10-3 and TRBJ2-5, with D uncertain. The CDR3 is made up of 13 amino acids. Trimming took 7 bases from V and 0 from J, leaving 9 bases between them. Germline CDR1 and CDR2: ENHRY and SYGVKD. CDR3 loop: CAIKGLYQETQYF. CDR3 in DNA: TGTGCCATCAAGGGCTTGTACCAAGAGACCCAGTACTTC.

The chain is built from TRBV30 and TRBJ1-1; TRBD1 aligns across 9 bases. The CDR3 consists of 12 residues. After removal of 2 bases from V and 9 bases from J, the junction contained 4 bases not matched to a gene. From germline, CDR1 is GTSNPN and CDR2 SVGIG (reference sequence). CDR3: CAWSRDREKAFF. The CDR3 DNA follows: TGTGCCTGGAGTAGGGACAGGGAAAAAGCTTTCTTT.

The chain uses TRBV29-1 and TRBJ2-1; TRBD2 is a possible D gene (5 bases). Looked up from germline, CDR1 is SQVTM and CDR2 is ANQGSEA. The CDR3 is 14 amino acids. Deletions cut 0 bases from V and 5 bases from J, with 11 bases between. The CDR3 loop reads CSVEDPKRNNEQFF. CDR3 coding DNA: TGCAGCGTTGAAGATCCGAAGCGGAACAATGAGCAGTTCTTC.

This sequence joins TRBV19 and TRBJ2-6; D possibly corresponds to TRBD2 (6 bases). This CDR3 comprises 16 residues. V lost 6 bases, J lost 1 base, and 13 bases lay in between. Germline CDR1 and CDR2: LNHDA and SQIVND (reference sequence). The CDR3 loop reads CASRTFGGSGANVLTF. The CDR3 nucleotides read TGTGCCAGTAGGACATTCGGGGGATCTGGGGCCAACGTCCTGACTTTC.

The chain combines TRBV3-1 with TRBJ1-1; 9 nucleotides match TRBD1. This CDR3 spans 15 amino acids. Trimming at V came to 4 bases and at J to 10 bases, leaving 13 bases not matched to a gene. In germline, CDR1 is LGHDT, CDR2 YNNKEL (reference sequence). DNA of the CDR3: TGTGCCAGCAGCCGCCTAGAGACAGGGGGAGACGGAGCTTTCTTT. Translating it yields CASSRLETGGDGAFF. Using reference TRBV3-1 and TRBJ1-1 for the parts outside the CDR3, the full variable domain is DTAVSQTPKYLVTQMGNDKSIKCEQNLGHDTMYWYKQDSKKFLKIMFSYNNKELIINETVPNRFSPKSPDKAHLNLHINSLELGDSAVYFCASSRLETGGDGAFFGQGTRLTVV.

V and J are TRBV6-5 and TRBJ2-5; 7 bases align to TRBD2. The CDR3 loop spans 15 amino acids. V gave up 6 bases and J gave up 4 bases; unmatched junction bases: 11. Germline-derived CDR1 and CDR2 are MNHEY and SVGAGI. This chain's CDR3 is CASSSYRGGRETQYF. In DNA, the CDR3 is TGTGCCAGCAGCTCCTATCGCGGGGGTAGAGAGACCCAGTACTTC.

The chain has TRBV2 and TRBJ2-1; a possible D gene is TRBD1 (8 bases). Trimming stripped 4 bases from V and 7 bases from J, with 14 bases between. The CDR3 consists of 14 residues. Germline CDR1 and CDR2: SNHLY and FYNNEI. The CDR3 DNA reads as TGTGCCAGCAGTGGATACAGGGGGGGAAATGAGCAGTTCTTC. Translated: CASSGYRGGNEQFF.

This clonotype has a single count. The chain employs TRBV29-1 and TRBJ2-7; the D call may be TRBD1 or TRBD2 (5 bases each). The length of the CDR3 is 13 residues. V dropped 1 base and J dropped 4 bases, with 11 bases sitting between them. CDR1 and CDR2 (germline): SQVTM, ANQGSEA. CDR3 sequence reads: CSVEAGARYEQYF. The CDR3 DNA reads TGCAGCGTTGAAGCCGGGGCTCGGTACGAGCAGTACTTC.

The chain uses TRBV15 and TRBJ2-1; a possible D gene is TRBD1 (6 bases). CDR1 is LNHNV and CDR2 is YYDKDF in the germline V gene (reference sequence). The CDR3 runs 16 residues. Trimming took off 0 bases at V and 4 bases at J, with 13 bases between the two ends. CDR3 sequence reads: CATSREIPQGYNEQFF. The CDR3 bases are TGTGCCACCAGCAGAGAAATTCCACAGGGTTACAATGAGCAGTTCTTC.

This chain joins TRBV7-9 and TRBJ1-3; TRBD1 is a possible D gene (5 bases). There are 14 residues in the CDR3. Germline assignment: CDR1 SEHNR and CDR2 FQNEAQ (reference sequence). V lost 3 bases to trimming and J lost 4 bases, with 10 bases between them. The CDR3 DNA sequence: TGTGCCAGCAGCTTTTCGCAGGGAGGAAACACCATATATTTT. It is translated as CASSFSQGGNTIYF.

The chain links TRBV5-1 to TRBJ2-3; 8 bases match TRBD2. V lost 0 bases to trimming and J lost 1 base; unmatched junction nucleotides: 4. CDR1 SGHRS and CDR2 YFSETQ come from the germline V gene. This CDR3 spans 16 amino acids. The CDR3 coding sequence is TGCGCCAGCAGCTTGGTGAGCGGGAGCGGCACAGATACGCAGTATTTT. Translated: CASSLVSGSGTDTQYF.

In DNA, the CDR3 is TGTGCCATTTCACCGAGCTCGGGGGAGCAGTTCTTC. It codes for CAISPSSGEQFF. The V gene is TRBV10-3, the J gene TRBJ2-1, with TRBD2 as a possible D gene (5 bases). V lost 9 bases, J lost 10 bases, and 16 bases lay in between. CDR1 is ENHRY and CDR2 is SYGVKD in the germline V gene. The CDR3 length is 12 residues.

This chain joins TRBV5-1 and TRBJ2-7, with TRBD2 as a possible D gene (5 bases). This CDR3 spans 15 amino acids. V was pared by 5 bases and J by 6 bases, with 21 bases between. Germline V gene data show CDR1 as SGHRS and CDR2 as YFSETQ. The CDR3 DNA reads as TGCGCCAGCAGTCCCGGGGTCCTGGAGGCTTCCGAGCAGTACTTC. Encoded protein: CASSPGVLEASEQYF.

The gene calls are TRBV28 and TRBJ1-2; perhaps TRBD1 as D (6 bases). Germline CDR1 reads MDHEN; CDR2 reads SYDVKM. The CDR3 sequence is 16 residues long. The germline V and J ends were trimmed by 1 base and 1 base, with 13 bases remaining between them. The CDR3 loop reads CASSLSGGRGNYGYTF. The CDR3 nucleotides are TGTGCCAGCAGTTTATCCGGGGGCAGGGGTAACTATGGCTACACCTTC.

The rearrangement joins TRBV3-1 to TRBJ2-5, with D maybe TRBD2 (6 bases). The CDR3 covers 15 residues. Trimming removed 1 base at V and 0 bases at J, with 9 bases between. Germline assignment: CDR1 LGHDT and CDR2 YNNKEL (reference sequence). DNA for the CDR3: TGTGCCAGCAGCCAAGGAGTAGCGGACCAAGAGACCCAGTACTTC. Translation gives CASSQGVADQETQYF.

This sequence joins TRBV28 and TRBJ2-5; a weak D match, TRBD2 (6 bases). The CDR3 covers 11 residues. CDR1 is MDHEN and CDR2 is SYDVKM in the germline V gene. V dropped 8 bases and J dropped 5 bases, with 9 bases sitting between them. The CDR3 DNA sequence: TGTGCCAGCGGGACTCCCGAGACCCAGTACTTC. Its protein is CASGTPETQYF.

The J gene is TRBJ2-3, the V gene TRBV15; 10 bases agree with TRBD2. With V trimmed by 3 bases and J by 0 bases, 6 bases remained unmatched. Germline V gene lookup returns CDR1 LNHNV and CDR2 YYDKDF (reference sequence). The CDR3 spans 17 residues. The CDR3 DNA follows: TGTGCCACCAGCAGGGACCCTAGCGGGAGAAGCACAGATACGCAGTATTTT. Translation gives CATSRDPSGRSTDTQYF.

This clonotype was seen just once. The gene calls are TRBV2 and TRBJ1-4; D is possibly TRBD1 (6 bases). CDR3 size: 14 residues. Trimming cost V 7 bases and J 8 bases, with 17 bases left between them. From germline, CDR1 is SNHLY and CDR2 FYNNEI. The CDR3 DNA sequence: TGTGCCAGCACCCTGGACAGAGCAGGCGAAAAACTGTTTTTT. This codes for CASTLDRAGEKLFF.